The 21 T cell receptor beta chains reported below all come from one sample, sequenced in a study of T-cell reconstitution after alpha-beta-depleted transplantation in children. A library of TCRbeta sequences, prepared with unique molecular identifiers, was generated. MiXCR was run by TCRdb on the PCR reads, yielding one entry per CDR3 protein. In the table there are around 450,000 distinct CDR3 sequences, about 45% of which are singletons. The sequencing here drew on PBMCs, taken before TCRalphabeta/CD19-depleted stem cell transplant. All receptors come from a girl aged 2 to 9 with aplastic anemia, due to receive a stem cell transplant.

This chain uses TRBV12-3 or TRBV12-4 with TRBJ2-7; D may be TRBD2 (6 bases). The V gene lost 2 bases and the J gene lost 7 bases, with 12 bases spanning the gap. The CDR3 length is 13 residues. The chain's CDR3 is CASSLLRGKEQYF. In DNA, the CDR3 is TGTGCCAGCAGTTTACTGCGGGGAAAAGAGCAGTACTTC.

The chain is built from TRBV20-1 and TRBJ1-2, with 10 bases fitting TRBD1. Looked up from germline, CDR1 is DFQATT and CDR2 is SNEGSKA (reference sequence). The trim removed 3 bases at V and 8 bases at J, leaving 6 bases unmatched. This CDR3 comprises 13 residues. The CDR3 sequence is CSARIGTGDGYTF. CDR3 in DNA: TGCAGTGCTAGGATTGGGACAGGGGACGGCTACACCTTC.

This clonotype was counted once. This chain links TRBV20-1 with TRBJ2-5; 10 bases fit TRBD2. This CDR3 contains 13 residues. Losses at the gene ends were 4 bases for V and 4 bases for J; bases not matched to a gene: 3. Germline V gene sequence: CDR1 DFQATT, CDR2 SNEGSKA (reference sequence). The CDR3 sequence: CSATRTSGETQYF. The CDR3 DNA sequence: TGCAGTGCTACTCGGACTAGCGGAGAGACCCAGTACTTC.

This chain links TRBV25-1 with TRBJ2-1, with TRBD2 as a possible D gene (5 bases). CDR1 and CDR2 from the germline V gene are MGHDK and SYGVNS. Deletions cut 1 base from V and 8 bases from J, with 9 bases between. CDR3 length: 13 amino acids. The CDR3 sequence: CASSEWEQHEQFF. CDR3 coding DNA: TGTGCCAGCAGTGAATGGGAGCAGCATGAGCAGTTCTTC. Supplemented by reference TRBV25-1 and TRBJ2-1, the full variable domain reads EADIYQTPRYLVIGTGKKITLECSQTMGHDKMYWYQQDPGMELHLIHYSYGVNSTEKGDLSSESTVSRIRTEHFPLTLESARPSHTSQYLCASSEWEQHEQFFGPGTRLTVL.

In this sample, this clonotype turned up a few times. The genes are TRBV20-1 and TRBJ1-1; 7 positions match TRBD1. The CDR3 runs to 15 residues. The V gene's germline CDR1 is DFQATT and CDR2 SNEGSKA (reference sequence). Trimming cost V 1 base and J 10 bases; bases outside gene matches: 15. This chain's CDR3 is CSARAHPTTGPRAFF. As DNA, the CDR3 is TGCAGTGCTAGAGCCCACCCGACGACAGGGCCCCGAGCTTTCTTT.

This clonotype has ten or more counts. The chain employs TRBV4-1 and TRBJ1-1, with D possibly TRBD1 on 5 matching bases. The length of the CDR3 is 15 residues. CDR1 is MGHRA, CDR2 YSYEKL, per germline. The V gene lost 1 base and the J gene lost 5 bases, with 14 bases spanning the gap. This CDR3 is CASSQGEAGKTEAFF. The CDR3 DNA follows: TGCGCCAGCAGCCAAGGTGAAGCAGGGAAGACTGAAGCTTTCTTT.

This chain links TRBV11-2 with TRBJ2-1; 8 bases match TRBD2. V trimming: 3 bases; J trimming: 8 bases; junction bases outside the gene matches: 9. The length of the CDR3 is 15 residues. CDR1 and CDR2 from the germline V gene are SGHAT and FQNNGV. DNA for the CDR3: TGTGCCAGCAGCTTGGACGGGAGGGCCGGGTATGAGCAGTTCTTC. It encodes CASSLDGRAGYEQFF.

This clonotype was observed a handful of times. The chain is built from TRBV5-4 and TRBJ2-7; 9 bases are shared with TRBD1. The CDR3 runs to 15 residues. Trimming cost V 4 bases and J 5 bases; bases outside gene matches: 10. Germline-derived CDR1 and CDR2 are SGHNT and YYREEE (reference sequence). CDR3 residues: CASSPDRDRAHEQYF. CDR3 coding DNA: TGTGCCAGCAGCCCCGACCGGGACAGGGCCCACGAGCAGTACTTC.

V usage is TRBV7-3 and J usage is TRBJ2-5, with D maybe TRBD2 (5 bases). The CDR3 contains 13 residues. Trimming took off 9 bases at V and 4 bases at J, with 15 bases between the two ends. The germline CDR1 and CDR2 sequences are SGHTA and FQGTGA. CDR3 residues: CASNGGVGETQYF. CDR3 in DNA: TGTGCCAGTAACGGAGGAGTGGGAGAGACCCAGTACTTC.

The chain carries TRBV7-2 and TRBJ2-1, with D tentatively TRBD1 (5 bases). V lost 3 bases to trimming and J lost 1 base, with 10 bases between them. The germline V gene has CDR1 SGHTA and CDR2 FQGNSA. The CDR3 totals 15 residues. Written as DNA, the CDR3 is TGTGCCAGCAGCTTCGCGACAGCGTCCTACAATGAGCAGTTCTTC. This codes for CASSFATASYNEQFF.

Many counts were recorded for this clonotype. The rearrangement joins TRBV4-3 to TRBJ1-5; the match to TRBD1 covers 8 bases. V lost 2 bases and J lost 3; bases outside the gene matches: 3. The CDR3 contains 15 residues. Germline CDR1 is LGHNA and CDR2 is YSLEER. CDR3 sequence reads: CASSQRTGNNQPQHF. CDR3 DNA: TGCGCCAGCAGCCAAAGGACAGGGAACAATCAGCCCCAGCATTTT.

This clonotype was seen a handful of times. The V and J genes are TRBV27 and TRBJ1-5; weak D call: TRBD1 (5 bases). Germline V CDR1 and CDR2: MNHEY, SMNVEV (reference sequence). Trimming removed 0 bases from V and 6 bases from J, with 9 bases in between. There are 14 residues in the CDR3. In DNA, the CDR3 is TGTGCCAGCAGTTTATCTTCGGGGCTTCAGCCCCAGCATTTT. Its translation: CASSLSSGLQPQHF.

This clonotype showed up just a few times. The chain joins TRBV20-1 to TRBJ2-1; TRBD1 might be the D (6 bases). This CDR3 is 13 amino acids long. The germline V and J ends were trimmed by 5 bases and 10 bases, with 18 bases remaining between them. CDR1 and CDR2 (germline): DFQATT, SNEGSKA (reference sequence). This CDR3 is CSAYRSGGGEQFF. As DNA, the CDR3 is TGCAGTGCTTATAGAAGTGGGGGCGGGGAGCAGTTCTTC.

This chain joins TRBV20-1 and TRBJ2-5, with a weak D call TRBD1 (5 bases). V dropped 6 bases and J dropped 5 bases, with 19 bases sitting between them. This CDR3 contains 14 residues. Germline values: CDR1 DFQATT, CDR2 SNEGSKA (reference sequence). The chain's CDR3 is CSALSVLQEETQYF. The CDR3 DNA follows: TGCAGTGCCTTAAGCGTCCTACAGGAGGAGACCCAGTACTTC.

This chain uses TRBV20-1 with TRBJ2-7; either TRBD1 or TRBD2 may fit D (6 bases each). The CDR3 sequence is 15 residues long. Per the germline V gene, CDR1 is DFQATT and CDR2 is SNEGSKA (reference sequence). The V gene lost 1 base and the J gene lost 3 bases, with 16 bases spanning the gap. The CDR3 DNA is TGCAGTGCTAGAGTATCGGAGGGGGGAATCTACGAGCAGTACTTC. It is translated as CSARVSEGGIYEQYF.

This clonotype occurred a few times. The chain is built from TRBV29-1 and TRBJ1-1; D ambiguous. Per germline, CDR1 SQVTM and CDR2 ANQGSEA. V lost 4 bases, J lost 2 bases, and 14 bases lay in between. The CDR3 contains 14 residues. CDR3 sequence (DNA): TGCAGCGTTGGATTGCGGGTGGCTAACACTGAAGCTTTCTTT. As protein: CSVGLRVANTEAFF.

V usage is TRBV25-1 and J usage is TRBJ2-1; TRBD2 aligns across 12 bases. The length of the CDR3 is 15 residues. V lost 3 bases, J lost 10 bases, and 7 bases stayed unmatched. Germline CDR1 and CDR2: MGHDK and SYGVNS. In nucleotides, the CDR3 is TGTGCCAGCAGTGACGGGACTAGCGGGCCGAGCGAGCAGTTCTTC. Translation gives CASSDGTSGPSEQFF. Full variable domain (remainder filled in from reference TRBV25-1 and TRBJ2-1): EADIYQTPRYLVIGTGKKITLECSQTMGHDKMYWYQQDPGMELHLIHYSYGVNSTEKGDLSSESTVSRIRTEHFPLTLESARPSHTSQYLCASSDGTSGPSEQFFGPGTRLTVL.

The chain is built from TRBV18 and TRBJ2-7; TRBD1 agrees at 7 bases. V shed 5 bases and J 0 bases; nucleotides not matched to a gene: 7. CDR1 and CDR2 (germline): KGHSH, LQKENI. The CDR3 runs to 15 residues. The CDR3 DNA sequence: TGTGCCAGCTCATCGGGACAGTCCTTCTCCTACGAGCAGTACTTC. Protein sequence: CASSSGQSFSYEQYF.

The V and J genes are TRBV4-1 and TRBJ2-7; no clear D gene. The V gene lost 1 base and the J gene lost 6 bases, with 19 bases spanning the gap. Looked up from germline, CDR1 is MGHRA and CDR2 is YSYEKL. The CDR3 sequence is 16 residues long. The CDR3 DNA follows: TGCGCCAGCAGCCAAGTAAACCTAGTCTCGTTGGGCGAGCAGTACTTC. Its translation: CASSQVNLVSLGEQYF.

This clonotype was counted only a few times. The chain is built from TRBV6-5 and TRBJ1-5, with D perhaps TRBD1 (5 bases). This CDR3 region has 11 residues. Germline CDR1 is MNHEY and CDR2 is SVGAGI. Trimming shortened V by 8 bases and J by 4 bases, and 6 bases separated the two germline ends. Here the CDR3 reads CASGTNQPQHF. CDR3 coding DNA: TGTGCCAGCGGGACTAATCAGCCCCAGCATTTT.

In its sample, this clonotype was seen many times. This chain joins TRBV5-6 and TRBJ2-7, with 8 positions matching TRBD1. This CDR3 is built from 16 residues. J lost 0 bases, V lost 3 bases, and 8 bases had no gene match. Germline CDR1 and CDR2: SGHDT and YYEEEE. The CDR3 DNA reads as TGTGCCAGCAGCTACGGACAGGGCGGTCCCTCCTACGAGCAGTACTTC. This translates into CASSYGQGGPSYEQYF.